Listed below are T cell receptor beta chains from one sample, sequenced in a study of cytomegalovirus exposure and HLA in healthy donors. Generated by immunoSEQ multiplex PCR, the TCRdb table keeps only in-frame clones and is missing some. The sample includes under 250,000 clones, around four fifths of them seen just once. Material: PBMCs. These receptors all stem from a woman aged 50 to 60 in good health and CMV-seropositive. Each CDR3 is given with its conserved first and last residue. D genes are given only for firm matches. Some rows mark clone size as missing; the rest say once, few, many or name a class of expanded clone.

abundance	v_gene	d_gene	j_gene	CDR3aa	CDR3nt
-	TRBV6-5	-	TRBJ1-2	CASRSTGVSYGYTF	TGTGCCAGCAGGTCGACCGGAGTGAGCTATGGCTACACCTTC
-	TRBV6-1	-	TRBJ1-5	CASSEAPLSGNQPQHF	TGTGCCAGCAGTGAAGCGCCCCTGTCAGGCAATCAGCCCCAGCATTTT
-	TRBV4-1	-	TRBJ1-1	CASSFGQLNTEAFF	TGCGCCAGCAGCTTCGGACAGCTGAACACTGAAGCTTTCTTT
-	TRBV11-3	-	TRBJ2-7	CASSLGGAGEQYF	TGTGCCAGCAGCTTGGGGGGGGCGGGCGAGCAGTACTTC
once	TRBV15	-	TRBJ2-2	CATSRGSGRGVTGELFF	TGTGCCACCAGCAGAGGCTCCGGCAGGGGGGTCACCGGGGAGCTGTTTTTT
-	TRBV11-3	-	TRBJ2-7	CASSFAGDEQYF	TGTGCCAGCAGTTTTGCAGGGGACGAGCAGTACTTC
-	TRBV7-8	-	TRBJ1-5	CASSFGRANQPQHF	TGTGCCAGCAGCTTCGGGAGGGCAAATCAGCCCCAGCATTTT
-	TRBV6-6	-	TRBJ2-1	CASNPRQGGYNEQFF	TGTGCCAGCAACCCCAGACAGGGAGGCTACAATGAGCAGTTCTTC
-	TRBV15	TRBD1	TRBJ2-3	CATSSRQGGDTQYF	TGTGCCACCAGCTCCCGACAGGGGGGAGATACGCAGTATTTT
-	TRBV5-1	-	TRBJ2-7	CASSTGTQVPDEQYF	TGCGCCAGCAGCACCGGGACTCAGGTTCCGGACGAGCAGTACTTC
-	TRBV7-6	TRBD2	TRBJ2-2	CASSMLAGGKVGGELFF	TGTGCCAGCAGCATGCTAGCGGGGGGGAAGGTCGGCGGGGAGCTGTTTTTT
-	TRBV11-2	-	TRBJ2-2	CASSLDYRTRSPGELFF	TGTGCCAGCAGCTTAGACTACCGAACTAGATCTCCCGGGGAGCTGTTTTTT
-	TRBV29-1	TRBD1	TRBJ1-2	CSVSGQGAIYGYTF	TGCAGCGTCTCGGGACAGGGGGCGATCTATGGCTACACCTTC
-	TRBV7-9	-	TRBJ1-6	CASSWDRGSYNSPLHF	TGTGCCAGCAGCTGGGATAGGGGCAGCTATAATTCACCCCTCCACTTT
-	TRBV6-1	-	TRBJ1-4	CASRRGLEGEKLFF	TGTGCCAGCAGGCGGGGGTTGGAAGGCGAAAAACTGTTTTTT
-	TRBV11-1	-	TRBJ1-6	CASTGGVRLGSPLHF	TGTGCCAGCACCGGAGGGGTCCGCTTGGGATCACCCCTCCACTTT
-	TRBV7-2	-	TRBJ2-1	CASSLSSSSSYNEQFF	TGTGCCAGCAGCTTAAGTAGTTCCTCCTCCTACAATGAGCAGTTCTTC
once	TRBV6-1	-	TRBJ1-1	CASTPHGGLNTEAFF	TGTGCCAGCACCCCTCACGGGGGACTGAACACTGAAGCTTTCTTT
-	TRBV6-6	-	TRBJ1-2	CASGHMVNYGYTF	TGTGCCAGCGGACACATGGTGAACTATGGCTACACCTTC
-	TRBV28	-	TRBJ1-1	CASSLIQGAEAFF	TGTGCCAGCAGTTTAATACAGGGCGCTGAAGCTTTCTTT
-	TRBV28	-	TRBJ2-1	CASSLAGTYNEQFF	TGTGCCAGCAGTTTAGCCGGGACCTACAATGAGCAGTTCTTC
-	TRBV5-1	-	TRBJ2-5	CASTPMVGEETQYF	TGCGCCAGCACTCCTATGGTAGGAGAAGAGACCCAGTACTTC
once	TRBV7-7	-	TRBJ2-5	CASNNGGSQETQYF	TGTGCCAGCAACAACGGCGGCAGTCAAGAGACCCAGTACTTC
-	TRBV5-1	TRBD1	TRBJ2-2	CASSLAGTGDAGELFF	TGCGCCAGCAGCTTGGCCGGGACAGGGGACGCCGGGGAGCTGTTTTTT
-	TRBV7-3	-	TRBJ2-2	CASSLEGTGELFF	TGTGCCAGCAGCTTGGAGGGGACCGGGGAGCTGTTTTTT
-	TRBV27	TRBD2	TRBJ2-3	CASSLAGGPVDTQYF	TGTGCCAGCAGTCTAGCGGGGGGGCCAGTAGATACGCAGTATTTT
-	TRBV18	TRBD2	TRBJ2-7	CASSPLAGSYEQYF	TGTGCCAGCTCACCCCTAGCGGGGTCCTACGAGCAGTACTTC